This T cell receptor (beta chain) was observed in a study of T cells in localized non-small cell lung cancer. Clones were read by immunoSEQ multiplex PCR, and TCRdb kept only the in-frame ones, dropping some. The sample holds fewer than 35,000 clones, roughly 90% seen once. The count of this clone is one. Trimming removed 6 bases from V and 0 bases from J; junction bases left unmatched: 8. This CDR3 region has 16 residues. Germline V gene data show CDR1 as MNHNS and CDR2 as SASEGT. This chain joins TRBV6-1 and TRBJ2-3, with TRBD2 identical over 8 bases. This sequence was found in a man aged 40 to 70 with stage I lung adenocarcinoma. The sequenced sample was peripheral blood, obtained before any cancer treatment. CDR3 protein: CASSEISGASTDTQYF. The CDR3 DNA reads TGTGCCAGCAGCGAAATTAGCGGGGCGAGCACAGATACGCAGTATTTT.